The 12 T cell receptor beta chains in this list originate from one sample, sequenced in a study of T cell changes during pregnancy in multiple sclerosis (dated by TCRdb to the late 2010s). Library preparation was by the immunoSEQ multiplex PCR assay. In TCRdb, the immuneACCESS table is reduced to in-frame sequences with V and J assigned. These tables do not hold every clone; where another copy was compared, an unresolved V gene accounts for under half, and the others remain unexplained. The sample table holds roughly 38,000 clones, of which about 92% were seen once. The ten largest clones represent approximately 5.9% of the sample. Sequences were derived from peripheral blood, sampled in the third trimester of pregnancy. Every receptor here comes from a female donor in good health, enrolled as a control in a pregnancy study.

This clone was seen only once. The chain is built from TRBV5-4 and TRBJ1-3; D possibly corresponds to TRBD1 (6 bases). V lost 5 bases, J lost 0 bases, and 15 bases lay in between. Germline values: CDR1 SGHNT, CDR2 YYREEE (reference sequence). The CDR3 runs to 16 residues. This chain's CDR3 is CASSNPTGSSGNTIYF. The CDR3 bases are TGTGCCAGCAGTAACCCGACAGGTTCCTCTGGAAACACCATATATTTT.

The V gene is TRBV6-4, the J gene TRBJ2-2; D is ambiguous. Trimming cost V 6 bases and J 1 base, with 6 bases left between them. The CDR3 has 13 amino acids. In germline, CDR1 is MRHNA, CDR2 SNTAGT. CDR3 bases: TGTGCCAGCAGCAGACAGAACACCGGGGAGCTGTTTTTT. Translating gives CASSRQNTGELFF.

For the CDR3, the DNA is TGTGCCACCAGCAGAGATCTACCGGGGGGTAGTGGAAACACCATATATTTT. It codes for CATSRDLPGGSGNTIYF. This chain links TRBV15 with TRBJ1-3, with D maybe TRBD1 (5 bases). The V gene's germline CDR1 is LNHNV and CDR2 YYDKDF (reference sequence). With 0 bases removed from V and 3 bases from J, the gap between germline ends came to 15 bases. This CDR3 region has 17 residues.

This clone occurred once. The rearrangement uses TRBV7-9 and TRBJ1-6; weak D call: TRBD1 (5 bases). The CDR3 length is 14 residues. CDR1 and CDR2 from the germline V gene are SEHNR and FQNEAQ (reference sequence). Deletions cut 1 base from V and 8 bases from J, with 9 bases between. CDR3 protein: CASSLVGGDSPLHF. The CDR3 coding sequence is TGTGCCAGCAGCTTAGTTGGAGGGGATTCACCCCTCCACTTT.

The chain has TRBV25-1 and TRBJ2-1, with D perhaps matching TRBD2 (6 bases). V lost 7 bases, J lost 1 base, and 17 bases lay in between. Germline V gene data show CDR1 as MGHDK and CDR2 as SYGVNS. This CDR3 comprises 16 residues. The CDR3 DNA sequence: TGTGCCAGCACCGAATGGGGTAGCGGATCCTACAATGAGCAGTTCTTC. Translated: CASTEWGSGSYNEQFF.

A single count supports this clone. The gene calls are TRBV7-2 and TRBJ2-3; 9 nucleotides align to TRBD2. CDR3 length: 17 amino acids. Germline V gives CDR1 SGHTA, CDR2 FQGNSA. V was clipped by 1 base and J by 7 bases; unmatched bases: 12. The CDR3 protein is CASSLEGGGAGGNTQYF. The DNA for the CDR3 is TGTGCCAGCAGCTTAGAGGGCGGGGGGGCAGGAGGAAATACGCAGTATTTT.

For the CDR3, the DNA is TGTGCCAGCAGTGACTTAGCGGGAGGAGATACGCAGTATTTT. As protein: CASSDLAGGDTQYF. The genes are TRBV6-4 and TRBJ2-3; 10 nucleotides agree with TRBD2. Trimming took 1 base from V and 5 from J; bases not matched to a gene: 0. From germline, CDR1 is MRHNA and CDR2 SNTAGT. This CDR3 has 14 residues.

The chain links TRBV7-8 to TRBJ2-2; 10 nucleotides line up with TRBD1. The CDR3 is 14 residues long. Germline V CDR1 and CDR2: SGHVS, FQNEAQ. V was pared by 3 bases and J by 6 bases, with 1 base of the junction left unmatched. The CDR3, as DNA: TGTGCCAGCAGCTTTGGACAGGGGGCCGGGGAGCTGTTTTTT. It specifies CASSFGQGAGELFF.

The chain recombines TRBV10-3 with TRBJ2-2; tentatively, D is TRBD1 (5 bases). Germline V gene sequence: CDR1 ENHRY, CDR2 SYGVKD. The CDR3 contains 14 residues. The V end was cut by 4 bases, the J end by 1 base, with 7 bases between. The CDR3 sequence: CAISVQGNTGELFF. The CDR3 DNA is TGTGCCATCAGTGTTCAGGGGAACACCGGGGAGCTGTTTTTT.

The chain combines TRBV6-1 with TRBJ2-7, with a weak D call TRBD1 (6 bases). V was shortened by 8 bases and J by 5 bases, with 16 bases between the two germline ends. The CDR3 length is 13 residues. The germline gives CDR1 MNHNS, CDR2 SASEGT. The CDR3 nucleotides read TGTGCCAGCGACCGGGACATCTCGGACGAGCAGTACTTC. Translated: CASDRDISDEQYF.

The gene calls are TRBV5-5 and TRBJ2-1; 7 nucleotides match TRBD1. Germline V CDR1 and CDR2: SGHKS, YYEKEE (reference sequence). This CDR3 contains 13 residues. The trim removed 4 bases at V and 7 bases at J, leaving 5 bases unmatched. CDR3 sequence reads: CASSIDRVNEQFF. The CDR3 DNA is TGTGCCAGCAGCATAGACAGGGTTAATGAGCAGTTCTTC.

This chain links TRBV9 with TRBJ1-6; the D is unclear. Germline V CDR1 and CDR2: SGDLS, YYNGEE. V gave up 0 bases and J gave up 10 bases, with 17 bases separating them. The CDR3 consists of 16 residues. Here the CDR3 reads CASSVAPREGKSPLHF. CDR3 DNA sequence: TGTGCCAGCAGCGTAGCCCCTAGAGAAGGAAAGTCACCCCTCCACTTT.